These 16 T cell receptor beta chains came from one sample sequenced in a study of cytomegalovirus exposure and HLA in healthy donors (dated 2017 in TCRdb). Library prep was done by the immunoSEQ multiplex PCR assay. For the multiplex PCR, a mixture combining 60 forward primers for TCR Vbeta segments and 13 reverse primers for TCR Jbeta segments was used. In its TCRdb copy, this immuneACCESS table keeps in-frame sequences only and misses some clones. Where compared with another copy, unresolved V genes explain less than half of these, and the others have no known cause. Counted in this sample were about 140,000 clones; 73% of them appeared once. The top ten clones comprise 1.3% of the sample. The sequenced sample consisted of PBMCs. These receptors were collected from a woman aged 40 to 50 in good health and CMV-seronegative.

The CDR3, as DNA: TGTGCCAGCAGCGGCTGGCGGGGTCTTAATGAAAAACTGTTTTTT. This sequence encodes CASSGWRGLNEKLFF. The chain carries TRBV7-9 and TRBJ1-4; D not certain. V was clipped by 5 bases and J by 4 bases, with 14 bases between them. This CDR3 comprises 15 residues. Germline V gives CDR1 SEHNR, CDR2 FQNEAQ (reference sequence).

This clone showed up just a few times. The chain has TRBV7-8 and TRBJ2-7; 7 nucleotides match TRBD1. The CDR3 totals 16 residues. V lost 6 bases to trimming and J lost 2 bases; unmatched junction nucleotides: 13. The germline CDR1 and CDR2 sequences are SGHVS and FQNEAQ. The CDR3 bases are TGTGCCAGCAGTGTGAATGTAGGACAGGCTCCCTACGAGCAGTACTTC. This codes for CASSVNVGQAPYEQYF.

This clone was seen only once. This chain connects TRBV4-1 to TRBJ2-1; the match to TRBD1 covers 9 bases. Per germline, CDR1 MGHRA and CDR2 YSYEKL. CDR3 size: 17 residues. V shed 4 bases and J 7 bases; nucleotides not matched to a gene: 14. The CDR3 here is CASSPYPRDRELNEQFF. CDR3 nucleotide sequence: TGCGCCAGCAGCCCTTACCCCCGGGACAGGGAGTTGAATGAGCAGTTCTTC.

This clone was seen only a few times. The chain has TRBV4-2 and TRBJ1-1; the D is unclear. This CDR3 is built from 19 residues. Germline V CDR1 and CDR2: LGHNA, YNFKEQ. With 3 bases removed from V and 2 bases from J, the gap between germline ends came to 25 bases. The CDR3 loop is CASSQGLVWQAGGNTEAFF. CDR3 DNA sequence: TGTGCCAGCAGCCAGGGCCTAGTTTGGCAAGCCGGAGGAAACACTGAAGCTTTCTTT.

This rearrangement joins TRBV5-1 to TRBJ2-3; TRBD1 matches 7 bases. Trimming cost V 9 bases and J 0 bases; bases outside gene matches: 4. CDR3 length: 13 residues. From germline, CDR1 is SGHRS and CDR2 YFSETQ. Here the CDR3 reads CAIPGQSTDTQYF. The CDR3 coding sequence is TGCGCCATCCCGGGACAGAGCACAGATACGCAGTATTTT.

The chain links TRBV11-1 to TRBJ1-5; D remains ambiguous. Germline V gene data show CDR1 as SGHAT and CDR2 as FQDESV (reference sequence). V lost 3 bases to trimming and J lost 5 bases, with 8 bases between them. The CDR3 consists of 13 residues. The DNA for the CDR3 is TGTGCCAGCAGCTTTTCTGGAGATCAGCCCCAGCATTTT. As protein: CASSFSGDQPQHF.

J is TRBJ1-5 and V is TRBV6-5; tentatively, D is TRBD1 (6 bases). The V end lost 6 bases, the J end lost 9 bases, and 21 bases lay between the germline ends. In germline, CDR1 is MNHEY, CDR2 SVGAGI. CDR3 length: 15 residues. CDR3 in DNA: TGTGCCAGCAGGGCGAGACCACAGGGCAGGGTGCCCCAGCATTTT. Translating it yields CASRARPQGRVPQHF.

The chain couples TRBV7-2 to TRBJ1-4; maybe TRBD1 (6 bases). From germline, CDR1 is SGHTA and CDR2 FQGNSA. This CDR3 is 14 amino acids long. The V and J ends lost 1 base and 8 bases respectively, with 11 bases between them. The DNA of the CDR3 is TGTGCCAGCAGCTTAGTTGGGGGCTGGGAAAAACTGTTTTTT. Protein: CASSLVGGWEKLFF.

V usage is TRBV6-1 and J usage is TRBJ1-5; D gene unclear. Trimming took off 7 bases at V and 6 bases at J, with 13 bases between the two ends. Germline loops: CDR1 MNHNS, CDR2 SASEGT. The CDR3 has 13 amino acids. The CDR3 here is CASTDKAGQPQHF. DNA of the CDR3: TGTGCCAGCACTGACAAGGCAGGTCAGCCCCAGCATTTT.

The chain has TRBV5-6 and TRBJ2-3, with 7 nucleotides matching TRBD2. CDR1 and CDR2 (germline): SGHDT, YYEEEE. V gave up 0 bases and J gave up 1 base; unmatched junction bases: 2. The CDR3 runs to 15 residues. The CDR3: CASSLATSGTDTQYF. CDR3 DNA sequence: TGTGCCAGCAGCTTGGCCACTAGCGGCACAGATACGCAGTATTTT.

The V call is TRBV15, the J call TRBJ2-5; 7 positions match TRBD2. Germline-derived CDR1 and CDR2 are LNHNV and YYDKDF (reference sequence). The CDR3 runs 14 residues. Trimming took 1 base from V and 3 from J; bases not matched to a gene: 2. Here the CDR3 reads CATSRAAGEETQYF. The CDR3 nucleotides read TGTGCCACCAGCAGAGCCGCGGGGGAAGAGACCCAGTACTTC.

The rearrangement joins TRBV11-3 to TRBJ2-7; 7 bases line up with TRBD2. The CDR3 sequence is 15 residues long. Germline lookup yields CDR1 SGHNT and CDR2 YENEEA. V gave up 1 base and J gave up 5 bases; unmatched junction bases: 8. The CDR3 coding sequence is TGTGCCAGCAGCTTAGCTGGACTAGAGTCCAACGAGCAGTACTTC. It translates to CASSLAGLESNEQYF. Complete variable domain (other parts from reference TRBV11-3 and TRBJ2-7): EAGVVQSPRYKIIEKKQPVAFWCNPISGHNTLYWYLQNLGQGPELLIRYENEEAVDDSQLPKDRFSAERLKGVDSTLKIQPAELGDSAVYLCASSLAGLESNEQYFGPGTRLTVT.

This chain uses TRBV9 with TRBJ1-1; 8 positions agree with TRBD1. The J segment lost 4 bases and the V segment lost 3 bases, leaving 5 bases of the junction unmatched. The CDR3 loop spans 14 amino acids. Germline V gene sequence: CDR1 SGDLS, CDR2 YYNGEE. This CDR3 reads CASSAGQAVTEAFF. The CDR3, as DNA: TGTGCCAGCAGCGCGGGACAGGCTGTCACTGAAGCTTTCTTT.

This clone has only one observation. This rearrangement joins TRBV14 to TRBJ2-7, with D perhaps matching TRBD2 (7 bases). Trimming cost V 2 bases and J 0 bases, with 17 bases left between them. This CDR3 region has 17 residues. The germline CDR1 and CDR2 sequences are SGHDN and FVKESK. As DNA, the CDR3 is TGTGCCAGCAGCCAACGATGCCTCCGGGGGGCCTCCTACGAGCAGTACGTC. The encoded protein is CASSQRCLRGASYEQYV.

This chain uses TRBV10-3 with TRBJ2-2; 9 positions agree with TRBD1. With 8 bases clipped from V and 5 bases from J, the junction kept 6 bases outside the gene matches. Per germline, CDR1 ENHRY and CDR2 SYGVKD. The CDR3 spans 14 residues. CDR3 nucleotides: TGTGCCATCCCTTCCGGGACAGGGACCGGGGAGCTGTTTTTT. It specifies CAIPSGTGTGELFF.

The chain recombines TRBV7-6 with TRBJ2-1, with 12 bases aligning to TRBD2. V was clipped by 6 bases and J by 7 bases; unmatched bases: 10. This CDR3 has 16 residues. From germline, CDR1 is SGHVS and CDR2 FNYEAQ. CDR3 nucleotides: TGTGCCAGCAGTCCCCCTAGCGGGGGGGCCCTTAATGAGCAGTTCTTC. Translating it yields CASSPPSGGALNEQFF.